This TCR beta chain came from a study of CD8+CD57+ T cells in acquired aplastic anemia. About the research overall: Sorted CD4+ and CD8+ cells yielded 2.5 to 3.5 ug of DNA on average. Study-wide results and limits: In CD8+ cells, Simpson's diversity showed no significant difference between patients and controls. Patients shared approximately 30 CD8+ CDR3 sequences with controls.

The template for TCR beta VDJ and CDR3 sequence profiling was genomic DNA. TCRdb re-derived calls from the reads in MiXCR, one entry per CDR3 protein. In the table there are hundreds of thousands of distinct CDR3 sequences, roughly 34% of which are singletons. On this clonotype itself: As yet, its antigen is unknown.

The CDR3 sequence is 14 residues long. Germline V gene sequence: CDR1 MGHDK, CDR2 SYGVNS. V was pared by 2 bases and J by 11 bases, with 11 bases of the junction left unmatched. The sequenced patients had an expansion of CD8+CD57+ cells seen by flow cytometry. All participating patients were living with severe acquired aplastic anemia. The TCR originated in a human donor with aplastic anemia. The V call is TRBV25-1, the J call TRBJ1-1, with TRBD1 matching 7 bases. Input material: sorted CD4+, CD8+, or CD8+CD57+ T cells (not recorded which) from PBMCs. CDR3 sequence: CASSESGQATNAFF. Written as DNA, the CDR3 is TGTGCCAGCAGTGAAAGTGGACAGGCTACGAACGCTTTCTTT.